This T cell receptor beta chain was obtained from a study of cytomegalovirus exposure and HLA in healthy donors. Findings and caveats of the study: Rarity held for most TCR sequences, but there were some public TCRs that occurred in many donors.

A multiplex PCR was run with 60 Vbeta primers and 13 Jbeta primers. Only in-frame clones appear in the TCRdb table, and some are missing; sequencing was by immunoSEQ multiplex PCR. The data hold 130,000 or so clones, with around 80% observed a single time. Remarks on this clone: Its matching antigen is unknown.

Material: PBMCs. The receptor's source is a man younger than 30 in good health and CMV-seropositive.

This CDR3 reads CASSPTGSYGYTF. CDR3 nucleotides: TGTGCCAGCTCACCTACAGGGTCCTATGGCTACACCTTC. The chain has TRBV18 and TRBJ1-2, with D tentatively TRBD1 (6 bases). The CDR3 runs to 13 residues. The V gene's germline CDR1 is KGHSH and CDR2 LQKENI. Trimming took off 3 bases at V and 4 bases at J, with 9 bases between the two ends.